The rows below give T cell receptor beta chains drawn from one sample of a study of blood T cell repertoires in COVID-19. The assay was immunoSEQ multiplex PCR, and TCRdb's table has in-frame clones only and misses some. The table includes more than 12,000 clones, about 89% detected once. Sequences were obtained from peripheral blood. The receptors were gathered from a woman in her 70s in a cohort sampled during active or convalescent COVID-19. CDR3s include the opening cysteine and the closing phenylalanine or tryptophan. D genes are given only for firm matches. Clone size appears in some rows only: once, few, many, or a class for an expanded clone.

17	TRBV4-1	.	TRBJ1-5	.	CASSQDSTGFSNQPQHF	TGCGCCAGCAGCCAAGACAGCACAGGATTTTCCAATCAGCCCCAGCATTTT
16	TRBV7-9	.	TRBJ2-5	.	CASRPPMGQKVETQYF	TGTGCCAGCAGGCCCCCAATGGGGCAGAAGGTTGAGACCCAGTACTTC
13	TRBV11-3	TRBD1	TRBJ1-1	.	CASSQGGGTEAFF	TGTGCCAGCAGCCAAGGGGGCGGGACTGAAGCTTTCTTT
15	TRBV10-3	.	TRBJ1-2	.	CAISESTGDNYGYTF	TGTGCCATCAGTGAGTCCACAGGCGATAACTATGGCTACACCTTC
14	TRBV6-5	.	TRBJ1-2	.	CASSYSSIPYGYTF	TGTGCCAGCAGTTACTCGAGTATACCCTATGGCTACACCTTC
17	TRBV7-3	TRBD2	TRBJ2-3	.	CASSLMGSASGADTQYF	TGTGCCAGCAGCTTAATGGGTTCGGCTAGCGGGGCAGATACGCAGTATTTT
12	TRBV12-5	.	TRBJ2-3	.	CASGLDFATQYF	TGTGCTAGTGGTTTAGACTTCGCTACGCAGTATTTT
17	TRBV4-1	TRBD1	TRBJ1-2	.	CASSGGTGGTAIYGYTF	TGCGCCAGCAGCGGCGGGACAGGGGGGACCGCTATCTATGGCTACACCTTC
16	TRBV28	TRBD1	TRBJ1-6	.	CASSGIRGTDNSPLHF	TGTGCCAGCAGTGGAATCAGGGGGACGGATAATTCACCCCTCCACTTT
15	TRBV27	.	TRBJ2-7	.	CASSYGRGYSYEQYF	TGTGCCAGCAGCTACGGGCGGGGATACTCCTACGAGCAGTACTTC
18	TRBV7-6	TRBD2	TRBJ2-4	.	CASSGPKGTSGRKNIQYF	TGTGCCAGCAGCGGACCCAAAGGGACTAGCGGGCGCAAAAACATTCAGTACTTC
15	TRBV2	TRBD1	TRBJ1-6	.	CASSQTGKGNSPLHF	TGTGCCAGCAGTCAGACAGGGAAGGGTAATTCACCCCTCCACTTT
11	TRBV12-5	TRBD1	TRBJ1-2	.	CASGTGASYTF	TGTGCTAGTGGAACAGGGGCCAGCTACACCTTC
15	TRBV27	.	TRBJ1-6	.	CASSSREGITSPLHF	TGTGCCAGCAGTTCACGAGAGGGAATCACGTCACCCCTCCACTTT
17	TRBV7-2	TRBD1	TRBJ2-2	once	CASSLGGRQGPTGELFF	TGTGCCAGCAGCTTAGGGGGGAGACAGGGTCCCACCGGGGAGCTGTTTTTT
15	TRBV24-1	.	TRBJ1-5	.	CATSDTTASNQPQHF	TGTGCCACCAGTGATACAACAGCCAGCAATCAGCCCCAGCATTTT
11	TRBV6-4	.	TRBJ1-2	.	CASSGGYGYTF	TGTGCCAGCAGTGGAGGCTATGGCTACACCTTC
16	TRBV28	TRBD2	TRBJ2-1	.	CASSFVSGGARNEQFF	TGTGCCAGCAGTTTCGTTAGCGGGGGGGCGAGAAATGAGCAGTTCTTC
15	TRBV5-4	TRBD1	TRBJ1-4	.	CASSPETGGNEKLFF	TGTGCCAGCAGCCCAGAGACAGGGGGCAATGAAAAACTGTTTTTT
12	TRBV28	.	TRBJ1-2	.	CASSSAFFGYTF	TGTGCCAGCAGTTCCGCGTTCTTCGGCTACACCTTC
16	TRBV7-2	TRBD2	TRBJ2-1	.	CASSLARGASYNEQFF	TGTGCCAGCAGCTTAGCGCGGGGGGCATCCTACAATGAGCAGTTCTTC
12	TRBV29-1	.	TRBJ2-7	.	CSVPRGGGEQYF	TGCAGCGTCCCCCGGGGAGGGGGCGAGCAGTACTTC
14	TRBV6-2/TRBV6-3	TRBD2	TRBJ2-1	few	CASSYGGEAFEQFF	TGTGCCAGCAGTTACGGGGGGGAGGCATTTGAGCAGTTCTTC
11	TRBV7-9	.	TRBJ1-1	.	CASSPQGKAFF	TGTGCCAGCAGCCCCCAGGGGAAAGCTTTCTTT
13	TRBV7-9	TRBD1	TRBJ1-2	.	CASSLQGAYGYTF	TGTGCCAGCAGCTTACAGGGGGCCTATGGCTACACCTTC
13	TRBV9	.	TRBJ1-1	once	CASSVAVNTEAFF	TGTGCCAGCAGCGTAGCGGTGAACACTGAAGCTTTCTTT
14	TRBV30	TRBD1	TRBJ1-3	once	CAGSTGNSGNTIYF	TGTGCTGGATCGACAGGGAACTCTGGAAACACCATATATTTT
16	TRBV5-1	.	TRBJ2-5	.	CASRRFGAKAGETQYF	TGCGCCAGCAGAAGGTTCGGCGCCAAAGCGGGTGAGACCCAGTACTTC
18	TRBV4-1	TRBD2	TRBJ2-2	.	CASSQGPTSGGNTGELFF	TGCGCCAGCAGCCAAGGACCGACTAGCGGGGGGAACACCGGGGAGCTGTTTTTT
15	TRBV5-5	TRBD1	TRBJ2-3	.	CASSLVQGNTDTQYF	TGTGCCAGCAGCTTGGTACAGGGGAACACAGATACGCAGTATTTT
15	TRBV7-2	TRBD1	TRBJ1-1	.	CASGGRGNWDTEAFF	TGTGCCAGTGGCGGCAGGGGGAATTGGGACACTGAAGCTTTCTTT
15	TRBV2	TRBD1	TRBJ1-2	.	CASTAAGQGGYGYTF	TGTGCCAGCACCGCGGCCGGACAGGGGGGCTATGGCTACACCTTC
13	TRBV14	.	TRBJ1-1	.	CASSPGNSAEAFF	TGTGCCAGCAGTCCCGGTAATTCGGCTGAAGCTTTCTTT
16	TRBV11-2	TRBD2	TRBJ2-2	.	CASSLVSGGVTGELFF	TGTGCCAGCAGCTTAGTCAGCGGGGGGGTAACCGGGGAGCTGTTTTTT
13	TRBV30	.	TRBJ1-6	.	CAWTKQVFSPLHF	TGTGCCTGGACCAAACAGGTTTTTTCACCCCTCCACTTT
15	TRBV2	TRBD1	TRBJ2-7	.	CASSEVGQGTGEQYF	TGTGCCAGCAGTGAAGTAGGACAGGGAACGGGTGAGCAGTACTTC
13	TRBV3-1/TRBV3-2	.	TRBJ1-6	.	CASSQANEGPLHF	TGTGCCAGCAGCCAAGCTAACGAGGGACCCCTCCACTTT
14	TRBV5-1	TRBD1	TRBJ1-1	.	CASSRQGRNTEAFF	TGCGCCAGCAGCAGACAGGGAAGAAACACTGAAGCTTTCTTT
14	TRBV5-1	TRBD1	TRBJ1-1	.	CASSLGTGGNKAFF	TGCGCCAGCAGCTTGGGGACAGGGGGCAATAAAGCTTTCTTT
13	TRBV3-1/TRBV3-2	TRBD1	TRBJ2-7	.	CASSYGTVYEQYF	TGTGCCAGCAGCTACGGGACAGTCTACGAGCAGTACTTC
14	TRBV7-2	.	TRBJ1-2	.	CASSQDPLNYGYTF	TGTGCCAGCAGCCAAGACCCACTAAACTATGGCTACACCTTC
15	TRBV9	.	TRBJ1-6	.	CASSVGIGVNSPLHF	TGTGCCAGCAGCGTAGGCATAGGGGTAAATTCACCCCTCCACTTT